A selection of T cell receptor beta chains follows, all from one sample in a study of CD8+ T cells in alopecia areata. The assay was immunoSEQ multiplex PCR, and TCRdb's table has in-frame clones only and misses some. The repertoire holds roughly 200,000 clones, with roughly 60% as singletons. Sequenced here: CD4+ T cells sorted from blood, sampled at week 0. The receptors here all came from a human donor with alopecia areata. The conserved cysteine and the conserved F or W are not part of the CDR3 here.

18 | TRBJ2-2 | TRBV15 | ATSRLGTSGPSGGTGELF
12 | TRBJ2-5 | TRBV15 | ATSSRHPQETQY
14 | TRBJ2-5 | TRBV7-7 | ASSPLRAGRQETQY
12 | TRBJ1-2 | TRBV4-1 | ASSRTGSNYGYT
14 | TRBJ1-5 | TRBV7-2 | ASSPTGGHSNQPQH
12 | TRBJ1-2 | TRBV30 | AWSRQRGVNGYT
12 | TRBJ2-3 | TRBV25-1 | ASSGISRTDTQY
11 | TRBJ1-2 | TRBV30 | AWIKGQGRDYT
12 | TRBJ2-7 | TRBV9 | ASSRGLRQDEQY
11 | TRBJ2-7 | TRBV29-1 | SGRTGGAGEQY
15 | TRBJ2-3 | TRBV5-1 | ASSQWEPRGGTDTQY
13 | TRBJ2-5 | TRBV2 | ASSDYASGAGTQY
12 | TRBJ1-5 | TRBV4-3 | ASSHRTGDQPQH
10 | TRBJ2-1 | TRBV6-1 | ASSEVLSEQF
12 | TRBJ1-2 | TRBV19 | ASSLRDRLEGYT
9 | TRBJ1-3 | TRBV6-1 | ASSEADNIY
11 | TRBJ1-6 | TRBV5-1 | ASSGTRDSPLH
13 | TRBJ2-3 | TRBV5-1 | ASSSPGRSTDTQY
10 | TRBJ1-1 | TRBV30 | AWRFQDTEAF
13 | TRBJ2-3 | TRBV6-5 | ASSYGSAGSDTQY
10 | TRBJ1-1 | TRBV29-1 | SVGRGREEAF
13 | TRBJ2-7 | TRBV11-2 | ASSLVDRADSLQY
11 | TRBJ2-3 | TRBV4-3 | ASSRRPRDTQY
9 | TRBJ1-1 | TRBV29-1 | SVRSDGRAF
11 | TRBJ2-7 | TRBV10-3 | AISESKVEEQY
12 | TRBJ2-4 | TRBV4-2 | ASSGRDLGDIQY
11 | TRBJ2-2 | TRBV29-1 | SAGGSTTGELF
13 | TRBJ2-1 | TRBV30 | AWSSGQSSYNEQF
14 | TRBJ2-6 | TRBV5-6 | ASSLGTNSGANVLT
11 | TRBJ1-4 | TRBV30 | AWSRGLLKGLF
9 | TRBJ1-2 | TRBV30 | AWKGGYGYT
13 | TRBJ2-2 | TRBV11-2 | ASSPGTSNTGELF
13 | TRBJ1-2 | TRBV29-1 | SVEGGAIRRLGYT
13 | TRBJ2-3 | TRBV30 | AWSVLLNPQDTQY
15 | TRBJ2-3 | TRBV15 | ATSRDPVAGGADTQY
12 | TRBJ1-1 | TRBV4-3 | ASSRSGGNTEAF
10 | TRBJ2-5 | TRBV29-1 | SVVWGRETQY
8 | TRBJ2-5 | TRBV6-1 | ASMLGTQY
10 | TRBJ2-7 | TRBV29-1 | SVSSGAYEQY
13 | TRBJ2-7 | TRBV5-6 | ASSFRQGRSYEQY
13 | TRBJ2-7 | TRBV7-2 | ASSLARTANHEQY
15 | TRBJ2-4 | TRBV5-1 | ASSFGQGPTIKNIQY